The rows below give T cell receptor beta chains drawn from one sample of a study of cytomegalovirus exposure and HLA in healthy donors. The table came from immunoSEQ multiplex PCR; TCRdb's copy has only in-frame clones and leaves some out. The profile covers over 150,000 clones, with over 60% appearing a single time and about 4.4% taken by the ten largest. Sample: PBMCs. All receptors come from a man aged 30 to 39 in good health and CMV-seropositive. CDR3s leave out the opening cysteine and the closing phenylalanine or tryptophan.

J,V,CDR3
TRBJ1-5,TRBV6-6,ASRLDRFNQPQH
TRBJ2-2,TRBV7-2,ASSPTGTTNTGELF
TRBJ2-7,TRBV9,ASSARASGAPYEQY
TRBJ2-2,TRBV4-3,ASSQDGRAAGGGTGELF
TRBJ1-5,TRBV7-9,ASSSSRQPQH
TRBJ1-1,TRBV18,ASSPPHRGWATEAF
TRBJ1-4,TRBV28,ASSSGDGNEKLF
TRBJ1-1,TRBV7-9,ASSLGQLNTEAF
TRBJ1-6,TRBV7-9,ASSLRTASPLH
TRBJ1-1,TRBV6-1,ASTPQGTGDPEAF
TRBJ2-1,TRBV4-2,ASSQAGLVNEQF
TRBJ1-2,TRBV7-9,SSSLGAPVST
TRBJ2-1,TRBV7-9,ASSPPGTSGIGNEQF
TRBJ1-2,TRBV4-3,ASSQERASNGYT
TRBJ2-2,TRBV19,ASSIDGTGELF
TRBJ1-4,TRBV6-5,ASSQPTGANEKLF
TRBJ1-3,TRBV9,ASSPDNASGNTIY
TRBJ1-3,TRBV15,ATSREQQFSGNTIY
TRBJ1-4,TRBV7-6,ASSPGRTGLYEKLF
TRBJ2-3,TRBV5-6,ASSPTASGSLGQY
TRBJ2-3,TRBV9,ASSTLTSTDTQY
TRBJ1-2,TRBV27,ASSSQVQGNYGYT
TRBJ2-1,TRBV7-2,ASSYQGVDNEQF
TRBJ1-1,TRBV20-1,SAPGRKAF
TRBJ2-5,TRBV30,AWGTSGFQETQY
TRBJ1-1,TRBV7-9,ASSLAYRKGAEAF
TRBJ2-5,TRBV9,ASSVGGGQETQY
TRBJ2-1,TRBV5-4,ASRPGLYNEQF
TRBJ2-3,TRBV5-4,ASSPYRDFINTQY
TRBJ2-7,TRBV7-2,ASSTGPGSYEQY
TRBJ1-1,TRBV6-6,ASMGQSEAF
TRBJ2-6,TRBV19,ASSLAGGISGANVLT
TRBJ2-3,TRBV30,AWRTVIAGFGTDTQY
TRBJ2-5,TRBV5-5,ASSVSGTMGTQY
TRBJ2-5,TRBV5-1,ASSRRGQGYEETQY
TRBJ1-4,TRBV10-3,AIRPGTGNEKLF
TRBJ2-1,TRBV5-1,ASSGRSAMYNEQF
TRBJ1-1,TRBV7-2,ASSPRDRGEAF
TRBJ2-7,TRBV5-6,ASSFRDSPYEQY
TRBJ1-6,TRBV30,AWSDRASPLH
TRBJ2-3,TRBV6-8,AQISRATDTQY
TRBJ2-1,TRBV25-1,ASSAGGYWEQF
TRBJ1-1,TRBV10-3,AIRWDRGDTEAF
TRBJ2-6,TRBV19,ASSQDRAGANVLT
TRBJ1-2,TRBV5-4,ASSQTGNYGYT
TRBJ2-3,TRBV6-5,ASSYSIGTDTQY
TRBJ2-1,TRBV7-8,ASSLGGAGVLYNEQF